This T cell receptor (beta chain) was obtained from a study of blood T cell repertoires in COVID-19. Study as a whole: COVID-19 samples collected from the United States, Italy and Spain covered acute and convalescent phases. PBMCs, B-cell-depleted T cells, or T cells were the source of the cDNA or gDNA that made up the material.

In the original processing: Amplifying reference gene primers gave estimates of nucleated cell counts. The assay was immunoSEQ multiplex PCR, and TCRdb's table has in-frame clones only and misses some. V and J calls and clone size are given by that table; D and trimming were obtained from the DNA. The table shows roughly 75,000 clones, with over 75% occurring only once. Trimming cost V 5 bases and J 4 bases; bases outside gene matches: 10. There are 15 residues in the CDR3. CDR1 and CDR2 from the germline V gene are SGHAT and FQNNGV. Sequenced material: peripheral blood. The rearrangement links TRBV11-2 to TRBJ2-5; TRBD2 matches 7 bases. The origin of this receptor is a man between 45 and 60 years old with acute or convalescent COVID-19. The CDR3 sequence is CASSLGTTRGETQYF. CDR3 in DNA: TGTGCCAGCAGCCTCGGGACTACCAGAGGAGAGACCCAGTACTTC.